This note documents a single TCR beta chain sequence. Libraries were prepared by immunoSEQ multiplex PCR; TCRdb keeps only in-frame clonotypes and omits some of them. The table records 400,000 to 500,000 clones, roughly 88% of them present only once. The data were obtained in a study of blood T cell repertoires in COVID-19. CDR1 MDHEN and CDR2 SYDVKM come from the germline V gene. Trimming took 0 bases from V and 0 from J, leaving 9 bases between them. This CDR3 has 16 residues. The source is a woman under 30 who had been exposed to COVID-19. Sequencing was performed on PBMCs or T cells enriched from blood (not recorded which). V gene TRBV28 combines with J gene TRBJ1-5; no reliable D call. The CDR3 spells CASSLWLADSNQPQHF. CDR3 bases: TGTGCCAGCAGTTTATGGCTGGCCGATAGCAATCAGCCCCAGCATTTT.